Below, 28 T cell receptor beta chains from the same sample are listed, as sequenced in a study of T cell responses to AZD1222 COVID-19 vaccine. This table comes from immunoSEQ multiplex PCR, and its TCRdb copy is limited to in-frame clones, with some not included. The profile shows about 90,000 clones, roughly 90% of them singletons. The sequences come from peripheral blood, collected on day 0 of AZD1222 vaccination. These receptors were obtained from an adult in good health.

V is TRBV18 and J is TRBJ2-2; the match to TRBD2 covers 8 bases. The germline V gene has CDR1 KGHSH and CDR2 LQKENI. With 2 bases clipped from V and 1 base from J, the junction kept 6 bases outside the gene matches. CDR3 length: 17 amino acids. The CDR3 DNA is TGTGCCAGCTCACCATTCTCGGGAGGGTTGAACACCGGGGAGCTGTTTTTT. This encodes CASSPFSGGLNTGELFF.

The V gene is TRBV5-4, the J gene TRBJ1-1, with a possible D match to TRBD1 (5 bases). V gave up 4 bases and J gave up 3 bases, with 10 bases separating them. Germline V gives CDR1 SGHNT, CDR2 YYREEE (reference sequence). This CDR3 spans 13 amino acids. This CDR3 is CASSRQLDTEAFF. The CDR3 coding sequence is TGTGCCAGCAGCAGACAGTTGGACACTGAAGCTTTCTTT.

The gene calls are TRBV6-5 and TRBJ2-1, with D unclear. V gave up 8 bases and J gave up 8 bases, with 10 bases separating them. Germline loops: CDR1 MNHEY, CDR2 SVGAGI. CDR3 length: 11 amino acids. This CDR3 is CASFEGHEQFF. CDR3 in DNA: TGTGCCAGCTTCGAAGGCCATGAGCAGTTCTTC.

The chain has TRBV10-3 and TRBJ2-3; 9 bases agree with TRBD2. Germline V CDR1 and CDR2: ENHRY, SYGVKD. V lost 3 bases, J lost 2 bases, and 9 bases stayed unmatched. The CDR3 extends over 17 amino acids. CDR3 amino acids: CAISDPPTSGFTDTQYF. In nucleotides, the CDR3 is TGTGCCATCAGTGATCCCCCGACTAGCGGCTTCACAGATACGCAGTATTTT.

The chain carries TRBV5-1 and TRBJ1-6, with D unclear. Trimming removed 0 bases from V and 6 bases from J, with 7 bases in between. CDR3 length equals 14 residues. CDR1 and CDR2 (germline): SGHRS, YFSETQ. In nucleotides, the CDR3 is TGCGCCAGCAGCTTGGACCCAGTTAATTCACCCCTCCACTTT. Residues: CASSLDPVNSPLHF.

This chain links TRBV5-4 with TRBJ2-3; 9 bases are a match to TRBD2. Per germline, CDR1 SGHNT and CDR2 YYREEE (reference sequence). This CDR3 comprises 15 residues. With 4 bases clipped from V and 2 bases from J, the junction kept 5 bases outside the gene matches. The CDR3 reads CASSLSGRTTDTQYF. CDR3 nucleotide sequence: TGTGCCAGCAGCCTCAGCGGGAGGACCACAGATACGCAGTATTTT. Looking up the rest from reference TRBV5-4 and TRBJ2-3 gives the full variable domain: ETGVTQSPTHLIKTRGQQVTLRCSSQSGHNTVSWYQQALGQGPQFIFQYYREEENGRGNFPPRFSGLQFPNYSSELNVNALELDDSALYLCASSLSGRTTDTQYFGPGTRLTVL.

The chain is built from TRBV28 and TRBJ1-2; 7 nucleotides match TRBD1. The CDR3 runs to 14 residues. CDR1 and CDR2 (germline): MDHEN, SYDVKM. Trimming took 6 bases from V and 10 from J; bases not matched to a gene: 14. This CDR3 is CASRFPRDSPIYTF. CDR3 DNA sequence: TGTGCCAGCAGGTTCCCTCGGGACAGCCCGATCTACACCTTC.

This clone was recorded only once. CDR3 region: CASSVRDSSYNEQFF. The CDR3 DNA is TGTGCCAGCAGTGTCCGGGACAGCTCCTACAATGAGCAGTTCTTC. The rearrangement joins TRBV27 to TRBJ2-1; 7 bases fit TRBD1. The length of the CDR3 is 15 residues. Trimming removed 5 bases from V and 0 bases from J; junction bases left unmatched: 4. CDR1 is MNHEY, CDR2 SMNVEV, per germline (reference sequence).

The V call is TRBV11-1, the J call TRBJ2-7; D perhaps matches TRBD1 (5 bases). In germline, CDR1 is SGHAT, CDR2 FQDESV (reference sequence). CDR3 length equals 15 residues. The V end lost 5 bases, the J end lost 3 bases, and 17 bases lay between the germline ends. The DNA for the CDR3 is TGTGCCAGCAGCATCAATACAGGTTGGAACTACGAGCAGTACTTC. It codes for CASSINTGWNYEQYF.

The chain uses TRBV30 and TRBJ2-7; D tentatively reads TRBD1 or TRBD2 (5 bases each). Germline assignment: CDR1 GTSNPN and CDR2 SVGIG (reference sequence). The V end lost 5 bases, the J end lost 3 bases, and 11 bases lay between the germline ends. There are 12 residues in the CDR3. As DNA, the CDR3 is TGTGCCTGGGGGTTGGGGGTCTACGAGCAGTACTTC. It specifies CAWGLGVYEQYF.

CDR3 region: CSVEERGTYGYTF. The CDR3 DNA reads as TGCAGCGTTGAAGAGCGCGGAACGTATGGCTACACCTTC. The rearrangement joins TRBV29-1 to TRBJ1-2; no definite D call. Trimming removed 0 bases from V and 5 bases from J, with 10 bases in between. This CDR3 is 13 amino acids long. CDR1 is SQVTM, CDR2 ANQGSEA, per germline.

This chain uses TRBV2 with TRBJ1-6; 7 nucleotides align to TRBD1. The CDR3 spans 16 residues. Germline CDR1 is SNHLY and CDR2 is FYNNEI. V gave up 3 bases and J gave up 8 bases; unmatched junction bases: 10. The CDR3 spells CASSDDTTGFYSPLHF. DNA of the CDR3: TGTGCCAGCAGTGACGACACGACAGGGTTTTATTCACCCCTCCACTTT.

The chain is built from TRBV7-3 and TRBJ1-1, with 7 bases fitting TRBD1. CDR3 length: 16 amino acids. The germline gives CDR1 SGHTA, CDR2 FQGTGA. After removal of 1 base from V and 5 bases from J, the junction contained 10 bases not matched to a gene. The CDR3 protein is CASSLMQGEVGTEAFF. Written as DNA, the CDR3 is TGTGCCAGCAGCTTAATGCAGGGGGAGGTGGGGACTGAAGCTTTCTTT.

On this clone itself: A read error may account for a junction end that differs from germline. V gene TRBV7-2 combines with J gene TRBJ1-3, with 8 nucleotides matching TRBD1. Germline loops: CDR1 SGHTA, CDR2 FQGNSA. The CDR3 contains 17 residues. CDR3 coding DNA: TGTGCCAGCAGCTTTATCCCTGGACAGGGTGCTGGGAACACCATATATTTT. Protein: CASSFIPGQGAGNTIYF.

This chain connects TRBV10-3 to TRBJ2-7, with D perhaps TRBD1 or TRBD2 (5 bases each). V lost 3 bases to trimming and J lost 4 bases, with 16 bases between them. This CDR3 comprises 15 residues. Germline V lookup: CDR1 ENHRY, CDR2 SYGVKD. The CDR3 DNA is TGTGCCATCAGTGACCCGCAGGGACCCAGGTACGAGCAGTACTTC. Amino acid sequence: CAISDPQGPRYEQYF.

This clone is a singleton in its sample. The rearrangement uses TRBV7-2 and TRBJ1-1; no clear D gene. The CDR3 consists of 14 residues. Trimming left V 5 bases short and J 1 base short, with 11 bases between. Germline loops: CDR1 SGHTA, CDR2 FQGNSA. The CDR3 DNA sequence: TGTGCCAGCAGCCGTAGGACGGAGAACACTGAAGCTTTCTTT. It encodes CASSRRTENTEAFF.

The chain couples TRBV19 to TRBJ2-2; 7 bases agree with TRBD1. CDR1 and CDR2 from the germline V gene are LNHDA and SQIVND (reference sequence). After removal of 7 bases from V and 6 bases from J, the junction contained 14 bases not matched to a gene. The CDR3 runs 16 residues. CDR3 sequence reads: CASTQRVGQGAGELFF. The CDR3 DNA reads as TGTGCCAGTACCCAACGGGTGGGCCAGGGGGCCGGGGAGCTGTTTTTT.

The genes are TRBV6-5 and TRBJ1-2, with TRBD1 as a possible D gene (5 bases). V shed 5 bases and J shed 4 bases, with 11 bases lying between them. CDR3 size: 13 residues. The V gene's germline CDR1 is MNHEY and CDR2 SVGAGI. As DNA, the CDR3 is TGTGCCAGCAGTATGGACAATTCCTATGGCTACACCTTC. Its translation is CASSMDNSYGYTF.

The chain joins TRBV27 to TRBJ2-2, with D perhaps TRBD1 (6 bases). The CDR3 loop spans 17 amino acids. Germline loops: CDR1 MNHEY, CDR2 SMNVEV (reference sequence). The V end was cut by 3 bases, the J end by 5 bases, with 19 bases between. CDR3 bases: TGTGCCAGCAGTTTCCAGGGGACCGGGTGGAGAACCGGGGAGCTGTTTTTT. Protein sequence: CASSFQGTGWRTGELFF.

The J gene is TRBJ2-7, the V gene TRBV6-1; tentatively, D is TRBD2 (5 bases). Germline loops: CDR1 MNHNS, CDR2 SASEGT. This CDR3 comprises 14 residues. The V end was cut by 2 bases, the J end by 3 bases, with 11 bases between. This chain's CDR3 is CASSESGSLYEQYF. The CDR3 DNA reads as TGTGCCAGCAGTGAATCGGGGAGTCTCTACGAGCAGTACTTC.

The CDR3 DNA sequence: TGTGCCAGCAGTTTTTCAAATGAGCAGTTCTTC. This translates into CASSFSNEQFF. V and J are TRBV12-3 or TRBV12-4 and TRBJ2-1; D not certain. The V end lost 3 bases, the J end lost 7 bases, and 4 bases lay between the germline ends. The CDR3 is 11 residues long.

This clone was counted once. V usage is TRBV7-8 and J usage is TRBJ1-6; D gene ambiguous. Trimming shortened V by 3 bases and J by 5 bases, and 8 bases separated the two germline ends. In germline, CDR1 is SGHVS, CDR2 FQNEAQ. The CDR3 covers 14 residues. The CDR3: CASSFGSDNSPLHF. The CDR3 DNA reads TGTGCCAGCAGCTTTGGGTCCGATAATTCACCCCTCCACTTT.

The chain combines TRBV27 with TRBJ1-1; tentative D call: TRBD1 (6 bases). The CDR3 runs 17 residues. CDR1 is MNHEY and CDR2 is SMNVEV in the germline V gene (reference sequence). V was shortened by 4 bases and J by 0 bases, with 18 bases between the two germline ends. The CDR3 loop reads CASSSRGQSRVNTEAFF. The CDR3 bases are TGTGCCAGCAGTTCACGTGGACAGTCCCGTGTGAACACTGAAGCTTTCTTT.

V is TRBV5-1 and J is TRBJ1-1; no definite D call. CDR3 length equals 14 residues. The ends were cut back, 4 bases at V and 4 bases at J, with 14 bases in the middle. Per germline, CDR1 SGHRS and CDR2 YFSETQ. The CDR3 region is CASSQNAAITEAFF. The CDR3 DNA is TGCGCCAGCAGCCAAAACGCAGCTATCACTGAAGCTTTCTTT.

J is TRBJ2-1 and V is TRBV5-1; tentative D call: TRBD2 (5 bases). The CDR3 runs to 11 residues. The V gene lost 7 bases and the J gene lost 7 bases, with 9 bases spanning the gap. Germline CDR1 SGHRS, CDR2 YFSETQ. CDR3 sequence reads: CASGRGNEQFF. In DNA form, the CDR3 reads TGCGCCAGCGGAAGAGGGAATGAGCAGTTCTTC. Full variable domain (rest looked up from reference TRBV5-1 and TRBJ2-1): KAGVTQTPRYLIKTRGQQVTLSCSPISGHRSVSWYQQTPGQGLQFLFEYFSETQRNKGNFPGRFSGRQFSNSRSEMNVSTLELGDSALYLCASGRGNEQFFGPGTRLTVL.

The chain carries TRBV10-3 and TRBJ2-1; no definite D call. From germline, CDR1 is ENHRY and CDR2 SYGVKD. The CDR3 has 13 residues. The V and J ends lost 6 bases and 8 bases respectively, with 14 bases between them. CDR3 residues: CAIRDPATDEQFF. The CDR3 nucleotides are TGTGCCATCAGGGACCCAGCCACGGATGAGCAGTTCTTC.

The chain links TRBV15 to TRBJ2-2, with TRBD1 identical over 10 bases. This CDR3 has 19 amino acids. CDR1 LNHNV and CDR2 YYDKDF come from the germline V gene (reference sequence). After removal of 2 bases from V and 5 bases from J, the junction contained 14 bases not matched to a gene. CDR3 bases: TGTGCCACCAGCAGACCCCCCACAGAGACAGGGGGCTTTACCGGGGAGCTGTTTTTT. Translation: CATSRPPTETGGFTGELFF. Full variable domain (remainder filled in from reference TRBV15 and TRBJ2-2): DAMVIQNPRYQVTQFGKPVTLSCSQTLNHNVMYWYQQKSSQAPKLLFHYYDKDFNNEADTPDNFQSRRPNTSFCFLDIRSPGLGDTAMYLCATSRPPTETGGFTGELFFGEGSRLTVL.

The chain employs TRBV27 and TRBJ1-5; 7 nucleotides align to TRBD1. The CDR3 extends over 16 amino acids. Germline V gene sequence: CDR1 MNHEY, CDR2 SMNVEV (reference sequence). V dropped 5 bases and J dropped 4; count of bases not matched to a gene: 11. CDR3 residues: CASSHFLGGGNQPQHF. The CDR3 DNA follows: TGTGCCAGCAGTCATTTCCTAGGGGGCGGGAATCAGCCCCAGCATTTT.